Below, one T cell receptor beta chain is given with its context. Its antigen is not identified. The sample holds other DNA sequences that translate to the same CDR3. Positively selected for CCR7, the CD45RO-negative cells used as naive CD8 cells excluded terminally differentiated effector memory CD45RA+ cells. The data were obtained in a study of shared clonotypes between healthy human individuals. Study results and caveats: Naive subsets generally had larger estimated richness than memory subsets.

Germline V gene lookup returns CDR1 SGDLS and CDR2 YYNGEE. V lost 7 bases and J 2 bases, leaving 5 bases between the germline ends. This CDR3 has 11 amino acids. Measured with immunoSEQ multiplex PCR; TCRdb has only the in-frame clones, and not every one. The sample lists about 2 million clones, less than 95% occurring once. The genes are TRBV9 and TRBJ2-3; no clear D. Material for sequencing was naive CD8+ T cells sorted from blood. The TCR sequence derives from a man younger than 35 in good health. The chain's CDR3 is CASSDTDTQYF. In DNA form, the CDR3 reads TGTGCCAGCTCAGACACAGATACGCAGTATTTT.